Below, one T cell receptor beta chain is given with its context. As yet, its antigen is unknown. The assay was run at survey level. Sequenced by immunoSEQ multiplex PCR; TCRdb stores in-frame clones only, minus some. This table holds nearly 45,000 clones, just over 85% found once. The data belong to a study of STAT5B mutations in CD4+ large granular lymphocyte leukemia. Study findings and constraints: TRBV06-family usage was enriched in top patient clones (8/27) versus controls (2/35).

The germline CDR1 and CDR2 sequences are GTSNPN and SVGIG (reference sequence). The trim removed 0 bases at V and 4 bases at J, leaving 4 bases unmatched. The CDR3 length is 15 residues. The chain links TRBV30 to TRBJ2-3, with TRBD2 identical over 10 bases. The receptor's source is a human donor in good health. Sequencing was performed on CD4+ T cells from blood buffy coats. CDR3 sequence reads: CAWSVRAGGADTQYF. The CDR3 DNA reads TGTGCCTGGAGTGTGCGAGCGGGAGGGGCAGATACGCAGTATTTT.